These 23 T cell receptor beta chains originate from one sample sequenced in a study of CD8+ T cells in alopecia areata. Reverse transcribed after extraction, RNA yielded cDNA as the sequencing template. Profiling relied on immunoSEQ multiplex PCR, and the TCRdb table lists in-frame clones only, not all of them. The sample lists 150,000 to 200,000 clones, just under 65% occurring once. The treatment: oral pan-JAK inhibitor, 5-10 mg twice daily. The starting material was CD4+ T cells sorted from blood, obtained between weeks 47 and 50, from a patient treated with tofacitinib. These receptor sequences come from a human donor with alopecia areata.

The chain has TRBV11-3 and TRBJ1-5; D call uncertain. Trimming cost V 3 bases and J 7 bases, with 10 bases left between them. Germline V gene lookup returns CDR1 SGHNT and CDR2 YENEEA. The CDR3 is made up of 13 amino acids. The CDR3 DNA is TGTGCCAGCAGCTTGCGTTCCGGGCAGCCCCAGCATTTT. Its protein product is CASSLRSGQPQHF.

CDR3 protein: CAWNEDFDSPLHF. The CDR3 region has the DNA TGTGCCTGGAACGAGGATTTTGATTCACCCCTCCACTTT. The chain joins TRBV30 to TRBJ1-6, with D unclear. This CDR3 is built from 13 residues. Per germline, CDR1 GTSNPN and CDR2 SVGIG (reference sequence). Between the trimmed V and J ends, which lost 4 bases and 8 bases, there was a span of 12 bases.

This chain uses TRBV23-1 with TRBJ2-5; a possible D gene is TRBD2 (6 bases). TRBV23-1 carries the ORF label, with uncertain function. The CDR3 has 13 amino acids. V was pared by 7 bases and J by 5 bases, with 14 bases between. CDR3 residues: CASKVGGEETQYF. The CDR3 coding sequence is TGCGCCAGCAAGGTGGGGGGAGAGGAGACCCAGTACTTC.

The chain joins TRBV4-3 to TRBJ1-2; D is perhaps TRBD1 (6 bases). The CDR3 runs to 15 residues. Germline V lookup: CDR1 LGHNA, CDR2 YSLEER. V was shortened by 3 bases and J by 2 bases, with 13 bases between the two germline ends. The CDR3 sequence: CASSQTPDRNYGYTF. The CDR3 nucleotides are TGCGCCAGCAGCCAGACGCCGGACAGAAACTATGGCTACACCTTC.

This chain joins TRBV15 and TRBJ2-5; TRBD1 matches at 7 bases. This CDR3 region has 16 residues. After removal of 3 bases from V and 2 bases from J, the junction contained 9 bases not matched to a gene. Germline CDR1 LNHNV, CDR2 YYDKDF (reference sequence). CDR3 nucleotide sequence: TGTGCCACCAGCAGTCCGGGGACAGCCATTCAAGAGACCCAGTACTTC. Amino acid sequence: CATSSPGTAIQETQYF.

The V and J genes are TRBV7-6 and TRBJ1-3; TRBD1 is a possible D gene (5 bases). Germline CDR1 reads SGHVS; CDR2 reads FNYEAQ. The V end lost 0 bases, the J end lost 8 bases, and 5 bases lay between the germline ends. The length of the CDR3 is 12 residues. The CDR3 DNA reads TGTGCCAGCAGCTTAGCGGGGGACACCATATATTTT. The encoded protein is CASSLAGDTIYF.

The chain joins TRBV29-1 to TRBJ1-2; D is ambiguous. There are 13 residues in the CDR3. Germline CDR1 SQVTM, CDR2 ANQGSEA. Trimming cost V 6 bases and J 7 bases, with 18 bases left between them. The CDR3 loop is CSVEIGRAGGYTF. Written as DNA, the CDR3 is TGCAGCGTCGAGATCGGGAGGGCGGGTGGCTACACCTTC. Supplemented by reference TRBV29-1 and TRBJ1-2, the full variable domain reads SAVISQKPSRDICQRGTSLTIQCQVDSQVTMMFWYRQQPGQSLTLIATANQGSEATYESGFVIDKFPISRPNLTFSTLTVSNMSPEDSSIYLCSVEIGRAGGYTFGSGTRLTVV.

The gene calls are TRBV29-1 and TRBJ1-2, with D perhaps matching TRBD1 (5 bases). CDR3 length equals 14 residues. The germline CDR1 and CDR2 sequences are SQVTM and ANQGSEA. V lost 4 bases and J lost 9, with 21 bases in between. This CDR3 is CSVGFAGTVRRYTF. CDR3 DNA sequence: TGCAGCGTTGGGTTCGCCGGGACGGTGAGGCGCTACACCTTC.

The chain carries TRBV7-9 and TRBJ2-5, with D possibly TRBD2 on 5 matching bases. V dropped 6 bases and J dropped 5 bases, with 19 bases sitting between them. The V gene's germline CDR1 is SEHNR and CDR2 FQNEAQ (reference sequence). The CDR3 contains 15 residues. The CDR3 nucleotides read TGTGCCAGCAGGCGACGCCGACAAGGAGGCGAGACCCAGTACTTC. Its translation: CASRRRRQGGETQYF.

The sample holds a few counts of this clone. V is TRBV5-6 and J is TRBJ2-7, with TRBD1 identical over 7 bases. The CDR3 has 13 residues. V shed 4 bases, J shed 6 bases, and the junction held 7 bases outside the gene matches. CDR1 SGHDT and CDR2 YYEEEE come from the germline V gene. Here the CDR3 reads CASSLGTATEQYF. CDR3 sequence (DNA): TGTGCCAGCAGCCTAGGGACAGCAACCGAGCAGTACTTC.

The chain links TRBV30 to TRBJ2-6, with D unclear. V gave up 5 bases and J gave up 4 bases, with 6 bases separating them. Germline V lookup: CDR1 GTSNPN, CDR2 SVGIG (reference sequence). This CDR3 contains 12 residues. The CDR3 spells CAWETGANVLTF. The CDR3, as DNA: TGTGCCTGGGAGACGGGGGCCAACGTCCTGACTTTC. Complete variable domain (other parts from reference TRBV30 and TRBJ2-6): SQTIHQWPATLVQPVGSPLSLECTVEGTSNPNLYWYRQAAGRGLQLLFYSVGIGQISSEVPQNLSASRPQDRQFILSSKKLLLSDSGFYLCAWETGANVLTFGAGSRLTVL.

The sample holds many counts of this clone. This chain links TRBV7-2 with TRBJ2-3, with 8 bases identical to TRBD2. CDR3 length equals 15 residues. The junction had 7 bases not matched to a gene; V was cut back by 4 bases and J by 4 bases. The germline V gene encodes CDR1 SGHTA and CDR2 FQGNSA. DNA of the CDR3: TGTGCCAGCAGCTCCTCGGGACTAGTGCCAGATACGCAGTATTTT. It translates to CASSSSGLVPDTQYF.

The chain couples TRBV15 to TRBJ1-1; 7 bases map to TRBD1. The CDR3 runs to 16 residues. J gave up 0 bases and V 2 bases, and 6 bases lay outside the gene matches. CDR1 and CDR2 (germline): LNHNV, YYDKDF (reference sequence). The CDR3 loop reads CATSRTQGIMNTEAFF. DNA for the CDR3: TGTGCCACCAGCAGAACACAGGGGATCATGAACACTGAAGCTTTCTTT.

The chain is built from TRBV25-1 and TRBJ1-1, with a tentative D call TRBD1 (5 bases). CDR3 length: 13 amino acids. Germline V lookup: CDR1 MGHDK, CDR2 SYGVNS. V was clipped by 6 bases and J by 5 bases, with 13 bases between them. CDR3 loop: CASSPQGGTEAFF. The CDR3 nucleotides read TGTGCCAGCAGCCCGCAGGGTGGTACTGAAGCTTTCTTT.

This clone was counted a few times. This chain connects TRBV27 to TRBJ1-3; maybe TRBD1 (6 bases). The V gene lost 5 bases and the J gene lost 0 bases, with 11 bases spanning the gap. CDR3 length equals 15 residues. The germline CDR1 and CDR2 sequences are MNHEY and SMNVEV (reference sequence). CDR3 nucleotide sequence: TGTGCCAGCAGTGTCACAGGGAGCTCTGGAAACACCATATATTTT. It specifies CASSVTGSSGNTIYF.

This rearrangement joins TRBV18 to TRBJ2-7; 8 bases line up with TRBD1. V trimming: 1 base; J trimming: 6 bases; junction bases outside the gene matches: 2. This CDR3 comprises 13 residues. CDR1 and CDR2 (germline): KGHSH, LQKENI. The CDR3 reads CASSPRDRGEQYF. DNA of the CDR3: TGTGCCAGCTCACCACGAGACAGGGGCGAGCAGTACTTC.

This clone has only one observation. V usage is TRBV11-2 and J usage is TRBJ2-2, with D perhaps TRBD1 (6 bases). The V end lost 0 bases, the J end lost 6 bases, and 14 bases lay between the germline ends. The CDR3 is made up of 16 amino acids. Germline CDR1 reads SGHAT; CDR2 reads FQNNGV. The DNA for the CDR3 is TGTGCCAGCAGCTTAGATGGGGGCGTGGTCGCCGGGGAGCTGTTTTTT. Translated: CASSLDGGVVAGELFF.

The chain couples TRBV7-2 to TRBJ2-5; 8 nucleotides align to TRBD1. CDR1 and CDR2 from the germline V gene are SGHTA and FQGNSA. The CDR3 is made up of 15 amino acids. Trimming removed 0 bases from V and 4 bases from J; junction bases left unmatched: 4. The CDR3, as DNA: TGTGCCAGCAGCTTAGCGGAGACAGGGGTAGAGACCCAGTACTTC. As protein: CASSLAETGVETQYF.

J is TRBJ2-3 and V is TRBV4-3; TRBD1 or TRBD2 may be the D gene (5 bases each). The CDR3 length is 16 residues. The ends were cut back, 4 bases at V and 3 bases at J, with 17 bases in the middle. Germline loops: CDR1 LGHNA, CDR2 YSLEER. The CDR3 loop reads CASSLPDGTQTDTQYF. CDR3 nucleotides: TGCGCCAGCAGCCTGCCGGATGGGACCCAGACAGATACGCAGTATTTT.

The table lists this clone with a few counts. This sequence joins TRBV5-1 and TRBJ1-1; no firm D call. Germline CDR1 is SGHRS and CDR2 is YFSETQ. The ends were cut back, 0 bases at V and 2 bases at J, with 8 bases in the middle. This CDR3 contains 14 residues. This CDR3 reads CASSLDRRNTEAFF. CDR3 nucleotide sequence: TGCGCCAGCAGCTTGGACAGACGAAACACTGAAGCTTTCTTT.

The J gene is TRBJ2-2, the V gene TRBV25-1; D ambiguous. From germline, CDR1 is MGHDK and CDR2 SYGVNS. Between the trimmed V and J ends, which lost 5 bases and 3 bases, there was a span of 4 bases. The CDR3 loop spans 12 amino acids. The CDR3 reads CASSRDTGELFF. The CDR3 DNA follows: TGTGCCAGCAGTAGGGACACCGGGGAGCTGTTTTTT.

This clone was detected only once. The rearrangement links TRBV30 to TRBJ2-3; 7 bases line up with TRBD2. The CDR3 is 15 amino acids. Per germline, CDR1 GTSNPN and CDR2 SVGIG (reference sequence). J was trimmed by 3 bases and V by 3 bases; bases with no gene match: 9. The CDR3 DNA reads TGTGCCTGGAGCAACATGGGGCGGGAGACAGATACGCAGTATTTT. Translating it yields CAWSNMGRETDTQYF. The full variable domain, in which reference TRBV30 and TRBJ2-3 provide the parts outside the CDR3, is SQTIHQWPATLVQPVGSPLSLECTVEGTSNPNLYWYRQAAGRGLQLLFYSVGIGQISSEVPQNLSASRPQDRQFILSSKKLLLSDSGFYLCAWSNMGRETDTQYFGPGTRLTVL.

For the CDR3, the DNA is TGTGCCAGCAAAAGACTAGCGGCAAATGAGCAGTTCTTC. It is translated as CASKRLAANEQFF. The chain is built from TRBV6-4 and TRBJ2-1; 9 bases are shared with TRBD2. The CDR3 has 13 residues. The V and J ends lost 7 bases and 7 bases, in that order; junction bases with no gene match: 5. Germline lookup yields CDR1 MRHNA and CDR2 SNTAGT.